Sequencing of this T cell receptor beta chain was carried out in a study of beta chain features in type 1 diabetes. Study-level results: In type 1 diabetes patients, VDJ junctions had fewer insertions; deletions at these junctions were more frequent. Overrepresentation of cells with high TCR expression could result from cDNA sequencing. Healthy donors had naive, central memory and Treg TCRB repertoires that appeared less similar than those seen among patients.

Expressed TCRB transcripts were sequenced, since all the RNA that had been isolated was reverse transcribed. Using immunoSEQ multiplex PCR, the repertoire was profiled, and TCRdb retains in-frame clones only, with some absent. The sample shows about 180,000 clones, less than 15% of them seen only once. The CDR3 is 14 amino acids. Comment on this clone: Its target is not known.

This TCR was sampled from a woman between 18 and 29 years old in good health. The source material was central memory CD4+ T cells from blood. The gene calls are TRBV21-1 and TRBJ2-5; the listed D gene, TRBD1, was not tested against the DNA. TRBV21-1 is a recognized pseudogene. DNA for the CDR3: TGTGCCACGGAGGCAGGGGGCTGTCAAGAGACCCAGTACTTC. Translated: CATEAGGCQETQYF.